This T cell receptor beta chain was found in a study of blood T cell repertoires in COVID-19. In the study overall: Samples representing acute and convalescent COVID-19 were sourced from the United States, Italy and Spain.

Residents of 24 US areas, aged about 18 to 95 years, made up the participants. Among Cohort 3 donors, those recovered had two negative PCRs, clearance, or symptom resolution. This CDR3 contains 11 residues. Germline CDR1 SNHLY, CDR2 FYNNEI. V was shortened by 8 bases and J by 5 bases, with 9 bases between the two germline ends. The assay was immunoSEQ multiplex PCR, and TCRdb's table has in-frame clones only and misses some. The table records 150,000 to 200,000 clones, about 80% of them present only once. Sequences were obtained from PBMCs or T cells enriched from blood (not recorded which). The TCR was taken from a woman in her fifties or sixties who had recovered from COVID-19. V gene TRBV2 combines with J gene TRBJ2-5; D might be TRBD2 (5 bases). The CDR3 region has the DNA TGTGCCAGCTGGTGGGAGGAGACCCAGTACTTC. It specifies CASWWEETQYF.